Following are 30 T cell receptor beta chains from one sample sequenced in a study of Graves' ophthalmopathy and Graves' hyperthyroidism. RNA transcripts yielded amplified TCR beta CDR3 regions. Amplification began with first-round RT-PCR using HTBI primers, then second-round multiplex PCR was performed. In TCRdb, the multiplex PCR reads were re-called with MiXCR into one record per CDR3 protein. The top ten hold roughly 2.4% of the sample, which has some 350,000 distinct CDR3 sequences, about a sixth seen once. Specimen: peripheral blood. The origin of the receptors is an adult woman with stable Graves' hyperthyroidism.

This clonotype appeared many times. The V call is TRBV6-1, the J call TRBJ1-3; 7 bases line up with TRBD1. There are 15 residues in the CDR3. V lost 4 bases and J lost 3; bases outside the gene matches: 6. CDR1 is MNHNS and CDR2 is SASEGT in the germline V gene. The CDR3 protein is CASSASGDSGNTIYF. CDR3 coding DNA: TGTGCCAGCAGTGCCTCCGGGGACAGTGGAAACACCATATATTTT.

A word on this clonotype: This may be a read error: a much more frequent sequence differs by one nucleotide. The J gene is TRBJ1-2, the V gene TRBV5-5; the match to TRBD1 covers 7 bases. Germline values: CDR1 SGHKS, CDR2 YYEKEE (reference sequence). The length of the CDR3 is 15 residues. CDR3 sequence reads: CASSLFGQALYSYTF. CDR3 coding DNA: TGTGCCAGCAGCTTGTTTGGACAGGCCCTCTATAGCTACACCTTC.

The sample holds many counts of this clonotype. V gene TRBV19 combines with J gene TRBJ2-7; no clear D gene. Germline CDR1 LNHDA, CDR2 SQIVND (reference sequence). The ends were cut back, 5 bases at V and 0 bases at J, with 8 bases in the middle. The CDR3 runs to 13 residues. CDR3 sequence (DNA): TGTGCCAGTAGTGGTGGCTACTCCTACGAGCAGTACTTC. This encodes CASSGGYSYEQYF. Full variable domain (outside the CDR3, taken from reference TRBV19 and TRBJ2-7): DGGITQSPKYLFRKEGQNVTLSCEQNLNHDAMYWYRQDPGQGLRLIYYSQIVNDFQKGDIAEGYSVSREKKESFPLTVTSAQKNPTAFYLCASSGGYSYEQYFGPGTRLTVT.

This clonotype has a count of ten or more. The chain carries TRBV2 and TRBJ2-3; the D call may be TRBD1 or TRBD2 (5 bases each). The germline V gene encodes CDR1 SNHLY and CDR2 FYNNEI. Deletions cut 2 bases from V and 14 bases from J, with 14 bases between. The CDR3 sequence is 12 residues long. CDR3: CASSEFRDGLYF. In nucleotides, the CDR3 is TGTGCCAGCAGTGAATTCCGGGACGGTCTGTATTTT.

This clonotype was recorded many times. The rearrangement links TRBV27 to TRBJ2-7, with 7 bases that match TRBD1. Germline loops: CDR1 MNHEY, CDR2 SMNVEV (reference sequence). The CDR3 runs 15 residues. J gave up 2 bases and V 4 bases, and 8 bases lay outside the gene matches. The CDR3 DNA reads as TGTGCCAGCAGTTCGCGACAGGGTATGGCCTACGAGCAGTACTTC. It translates to CASSSRQGMAYEQYF.

This clonotype has ten or more counts. This rearrangement joins TRBV20-1 to TRBJ2-5, with 7 nucleotides matching TRBD1. The germline V gene has CDR1 DFQATT and CDR2 SNEGSKA (reference sequence). The CDR3 runs 16 residues. J lost 2 bases, V lost 0 bases, and 9 bases had no gene match. This chain's CDR3 is CSARDRAGGLQETQYF. CDR3 coding DNA: TGCAGTGCTAGAGATCGGGCAGGGGGTCTACAAGAGACCCAGTACTTC.

Many counts were recorded for this clonotype. This chain joins TRBV14 and TRBJ2-5; 8 bases map to TRBD1. Germline trimming cut 4 bases from V and 5 bases from J; bases unmatched to any gene: 3. Looked up from germline, CDR1 is SGHDN and CDR2 is FVKESK. This CDR3 has 13 amino acids. As DNA, the CDR3 is TGTGCCAGCAGCCCCAGGGGGCTCGAGACCCAGTACTTC. Its protein is CASSPRGLETQYF.

This clonotype has just a few counts. The junction departs from germline at one end; a sequencing error may be responsible. The chain joins TRBV12-3 or TRBV12-4 to TRBJ2-2; TRBD1 matches at 10 bases. The CDR3 totals 14 residues. CDR3 coding DNA: TGTGCCAGCAGTTTGGAGACAGGGGGCGGGGAGCTGTGTTTT. It yields the protein CASSLETGGGELCF.

Only a few counts were recorded for this clonotype. CDR3 bases: TGCGCCAGCAGCCAAAAACTTCCGGGCGGGAGCTCCTACGAGCAGTACTTC. Amino acids: CASSQKLPGGSSYEQYF. The chain joins TRBV4-1 to TRBJ2-7; 7 nucleotides match TRBD2. The CDR3 is 17 amino acids. Unmatched junction bases numbered 10, after V lost 2 bases and J lost 0 bases. Per germline, CDR1 MGHRA and CDR2 YSYEKL.

This clonotype was recorded many times. V and J are TRBV28 and TRBJ1-5, with D perhaps TRBD1 (6 bases). This CDR3 is built from 15 residues. From germline, CDR1 is MDHEN and CDR2 SYDVKM. V lost 7 bases to trimming and J lost 9 bases, with 22 bases between them. For the CDR3, the DNA is TGTGCCAGCAAAGGGACACAGCCCGCTTTATCGCCCCAGCATTTT. Protein: CASKGTQPALSPQHF.

This clonotype was detected many times. The V and J genes are TRBV28 and TRBJ2-7; TRBD2 matches 8 bases. Trimming cost V 8 bases and J 2 bases; bases outside gene matches: 11. This CDR3 region has 15 residues. Per germline, CDR1 MDHEN and CDR2 SYDVKM. Here the CDR3 reads CASRSPSGLPYEQYF. The CDR3 DNA reads TGTGCCAGCCGTTCCCCTAGCGGGCTCCCCTACGAGCAGTACTTC.

The chain has TRBV28 and TRBJ2-7, with TRBD1 as a possible D gene (5 bases). CDR3 size: 16 residues. V gave up 2 bases and J gave up 3 bases, with 17 bases separating them. Germline loops: CDR1 MDHEN, CDR2 SYDVKM. The CDR3 nucleotides read TGTGCCAGCAGTTTAAATCACAGGTGGCGAAACTACGAGCAGTACTTC. It specifies CASSLNHRWRNYEQYF.

The table lists this clonotype with many counts. The chain is built from TRBV3-1 and TRBJ1-2; 11 bases line up with TRBD1. CDR1 is LGHDT and CDR2 is YNNKEL in the germline V gene (reference sequence). The V segment lost 3 bases and the J segment 7 bases; nucleotides outside the gene matches: 4. This CDR3 region has 14 residues. CDR3 protein: CASSQRGTGGGYTF. The DNA for the CDR3 is TGTGCCAGCAGCCAGAGAGGGACAGGGGGTGGCTACACCTTC.

This clonotype was detected ten times or more. CDR3 in DNA: TGCAGTGCTTCTGCGGGGGGGAATCAGCCCCAGCATTTT. Amino acid sequence: CSASAGGNQPQHF. V and J are TRBV20-1 and TRBJ1-5, with a possible D match to TRBD1 (5 bases). V gave up 5 bases and J gave up 4 bases, with 12 bases separating them. The V gene's germline CDR1 is DFQATT and CDR2 SNEGSKA (reference sequence). The CDR3 loop spans 13 amino acids.

This clonotype has ten or more counts. CDR3 nucleotide sequence: TGTGCCAGCAGCTTGGGGACAGGGAGAAACACCGGGGAGCTGTTTTTT. The encoded protein is CASSLGTGRNTGELFF. V usage is TRBV7-2 and J usage is TRBJ2-2; 9 bases map to TRBD1. The length of the CDR3 is 16 residues. With V trimmed by 3 bases and J by 2 bases, 4 bases remained unmatched. Germline V gives CDR1 SGHTA, CDR2 FQGNSA.

The chain recombines TRBV6-2 or TRBV6-3 with TRBJ1-2; 8 nucleotides align to TRBD1. This CDR3 is 14 amino acids long. Germline V gene data show CDR1 as MNHEY and CDR2 as SVGEGT. J was trimmed by 7 bases and V by 5 bases; bases with no gene match: 9. CDR3 sequence: CASSNLQGEVGYTF. CDR3 sequence (DNA): TGTGCCAGCAGTAACTTACAGGGGGAGGTTGGCTACACCTTC.

This clonotype was seen at least ten times. The rearrangement uses TRBV15 and TRBJ2-2; 10 bases map to TRBD2. This CDR3 comprises 19 residues. Germline CDR1 is LNHNV and CDR2 is YYDKDF (reference sequence). Trimming at V came to 5 bases and at J to 5 bases, leaving 17 bases not matched to a gene. CDR3 sequence: CATSDPTKSSGSGTGELFF. The CDR3 nucleotides read TGTGCCACCAGCGACCCCACAAAATCTAGCGGGAGTGGAACCGGGGAGCTGTTTTTT. Full variable domain (outside the CDR3, taken from reference TRBV15 and TRBJ2-2): DAMVIQNPRYQVTQFGKPVTLSCSQTLNHNVMYWYQQKSSQAPKLLFHYYDKDFNNEADTPDNFQSRRPNTSFCFLDIRSPGLGDTAMYLCATSDPTKSSGSGTGELFFGEGSRLTVL.

The genes are TRBV7-3 and TRBJ1-1; D is possibly TRBD1 (5 bases). This CDR3 comprises 13 residues. The germline CDR1 and CDR2 sequences are SGHTA and FQGTGA. The V end lost 11 bases, the J end lost 1 base, and 14 bases lay between the germline ends. The CDR3 protein is CASGRDPNTEAFF. CDR3 bases: TGTGCCTCCGGACGGGACCCGAACACTGAAGCTTTCTTT.

Ten or more counts support this clonotype. The rearrangement links TRBV6-5 to TRBJ2-7; D unresolved. The V end lost 2 bases, the J end lost 1 base, and 9 bases lay between the germline ends. The CDR3 runs to 14 residues. The germline gives CDR1 MNHEY, CDR2 SVGAGI. CDR3: CASSYGGRSYEQYF. In DNA form, the CDR3 reads TGTGCCAGCAGTTACGGCGGCCGGTCCTACGAGCAGTACTTC.

This clonotype was recorded many times. The V gene is TRBV11-2, the J gene TRBJ2-7, with D hard to call. This CDR3 is built from 14 residues. The V end was cut by 1 base, the J end by 4 bases, with 11 bases between. Germline CDR1 is SGHAT and CDR2 is FQNNGV. In nucleotides, the CDR3 is TGTGCCAGCAGCTTAGGCAGCAGGATTTACGAGCAGTACTTC. The encoded protein is CASSLGSRIYEQYF.

There are many counts of this clonotype. J is TRBJ1-5 and V is TRBV25-1; D perhaps matches TRBD1 (6 bases). Germline V lookup: CDR1 MGHDK, CDR2 SYGVNS. With 3 bases removed from V and 6 bases from J, the gap between germline ends came to 12 bases. The CDR3 extends over 14 amino acids. CDR3 residues: CASSEGAGFQPQHF. The CDR3 coding sequence is TGTGCCAGCAGTGAGGGGGCTGGCTTTCAGCCCCAGCATTTT.

This clonotype has ten or more counts. The V and J genes are TRBV7-8 and TRBJ2-2; 9 positions match TRBD1. CDR1 and CDR2 from the germline V gene are SGHVS and FQNEAQ. V trimming: 5 bases; J trimming: 7 bases; junction bases outside the gene matches: 11. The CDR3 is made up of 16 amino acids. The CDR3, as DNA: TGTGCCAGCAGCGTCGAAGGGGACAGGGTTATCGGGGAGCTGTTTTTT. This translates into CASSVEGDRVIGELFF.

Ten or more counts support this clonotype. V is TRBV27 and J is TRBJ2-7; TRBD2 might be the D (5 bases). The V gene's germline CDR1 is MNHEY and CDR2 SMNVEV (reference sequence). Trimming took 5 bases from V and 0 from J, leaving 23 bases between them. This CDR3 region has 18 residues. Here the CDR3 reads CASSQLGIGWETSYEQYF. The CDR3 DNA reads TGTGCCAGCAGTCAATTAGGGATTGGGTGGGAGACCTCCTACGAGCAGTACTTC.

This clonotype was counted many times. The chain is built from TRBV12-3 or TRBV12-4 and TRBJ1-1; D is unclear. The length of the CDR3 is 12 residues. Trimming stripped 5 bases from V and 1 base from J, with 5 bases between. Written as DNA, the CDR3 is TGTGCCAGCAGTGAACAGAACACTGAAGCTTTCTTT. Translation gives CASSEQNTEAFF.

At least ten counts were recorded for this clonotype. As DNA, the CDR3 is TGTGCCAGCAGTTATGGGGGGAGGGTGGACACTGAAGCTTTCTTT. Its protein product is CASSYGGRVDTEAFF. The V call is TRBV6-2 or TRBV6-3, the J call TRBJ1-1, with D perhaps matching TRBD1 (5 bases). This CDR3 has 15 amino acids. Germline V gene lookup returns CDR1 MNHEY and CDR2 SVGEGT. V was trimmed by 3 bases and J by 3 bases, leaving 14 bases between them.

The rearrangement uses TRBV4-1 and TRBJ2-2, with 11 bases that match TRBD1. J lost 4 bases, V lost 4 bases, and 8 bases had no gene match. The germline V gene has CDR1 MGHRA and CDR2 YSYEKL. CDR3 size: 17 residues. CDR3: CASSRQTGTGGTGELFF. For the CDR3, the DNA is TGCGCCAGCAGCCGACAGACTGGGACAGGGGGCACCGGGGAGCTGTTTTTT.

The chain combines TRBV24-1 with TRBJ2-3, with TRBD1 matching 10 bases. The CDR3 runs to 17 residues. Germline CDR1 and CDR2: KGHDR and SFDVKD. V trimming: 4 bases; J trimming: 6 bases; junction bases outside the gene matches: 12. CDR3 region: CATSDPTGQGRMDTQYF. CDR3 nucleotides: TGTGCCACCAGTGACCCAACGGGACAGGGGAGAATGGATACGCAGTATTTT.

With respect to this clonotype: A much bigger clone sits one base away, suggesting this may be a read error. V gene TRBV5-4 combines with J gene TRBJ2-5, with D tentatively TRBD2 (8 bases). Germline V CDR1 and CDR2: SGHNT, YYREEE (reference sequence). The CDR3 extends over 16 amino acids. In DNA, the CDR3 is TGTGCCAGCAGCTCCCGGCGGGGGGACAGAGAAGAGACCAAGTACTTC. Translated, it gives CASSSRRGDREETKYF. The variable domain in full, with the rest retrieved from reference TRBV5-4 and TRBJ2-5, is ETGVTQSPTHLIKTRGQQVTLRCSSQSGHNTVSWYQQALGQGPQFIFQYYREEENGRGNFPPRFSGLQFPNYSSELNVNALELDDSALYLCASSSRRGDREETKYFGPGTRLLVL.

This clonotype was recorded many times. The rearrangement joins TRBV7-8 to TRBJ2-2, with TRBD2 matching 12 bases. CDR1 SGHVS and CDR2 FQNEAQ come from the germline V gene. This CDR3 is built from 16 residues. Trimming at V came to 5 bases and at J to 8 bases, leaving 9 bases not matched to a gene. As DNA, the CDR3 is TGTGCCAGCAGCGTGGGACTAGCGGGCTTATCGGGGGAGCTGTTTTTT. This gives the protein CASSVGLAGLSGELFF.

This clonotype was detected ten times or more. CDR3 residues: CAAMRLFSGNTIYF. The CDR3 DNA is TGTGCCGCTATGAGGCTCTTCTCTGGAAACACCATATATTTT. This chain links TRBV28 with TRBJ1-3; D call uncertain. This CDR3 has 14 residues. Germline values: CDR1 MDHEN, CDR2 SYDVKM. V was pared by 11 bases and J by 0 bases, with 14 bases between.